These 27 T cell receptor beta chains originate from one sample sequenced in a study of shared clonotypes between healthy human individuals. Some clones are missing from TCRdb's copy, which holds only in-frame ones; the method was immunoSEQ multiplex PCR. This table has 750,000 to 1,000,000 clones, approximately 92% appearing once. CD8 cells classed as naive were CD45RO-negative and positively selected for CCR7, excluding terminally differentiated effector memory CD45RA+ cells. Sequences were obtained from naive CD8+ T cells sorted from blood. The receptors were gathered from a man aged 30 to 39 in good health.

There are a few counts of this clone. J is TRBJ1-5 and V is TRBV7-9, with a possible D match to TRBD1 (5 bases). Trimming cost V 6 bases and J 7 bases, with 13 bases left between them. This CDR3 has 13 residues. Germline values: CDR1 SEHNR, CDR2 FQNEAQ (reference sequence). The CDR3 protein is CASSVRGDQPQHF. DNA for the CDR3: TGTGCCAGCAGTGTTAGGGGCGACCAGCCCCAGCATTTT.

This clone has a handful of counts. This chain links TRBV6-1 with TRBJ2-7, with 7 bases lining up with TRBD2. The ends lost 1 base at V and 5 bases at J; junction bases unmatched: 8. There are 15 residues in the CDR3. CDR1 is MNHNS and CDR2 is SASEGT in the germline V gene. The CDR3 loop reads CASSEVFGGSDEQYF. The CDR3 DNA is TGTGCCAGCAGTGAAGTCTTTGGCGGGAGTGACGAGCAGTACTTC.

The chain joins TRBV19 to TRBJ2-7, with a weak D call TRBD2 (5 bases). Germline lookup yields CDR1 LNHDA and CDR2 SQIVND (reference sequence). The CDR3 extends over 14 amino acids. V was pared by 3 bases and J by 7 bases, with 16 bases between. The DNA of the CDR3 is TGTGCCAGTAGTATGGCCCAGGTTGGCGGGGAGCAGTACTTC. Protein product: CASSMAQVGGEQYF.

V and J are TRBV19 and TRBJ1-1; D is uncertain. Trimming took 6 bases from V and 2 from J, leaving 4 bases between them. The CDR3 is made up of 11 amino acids. Looked up from germline, CDR1 is LNHDA and CDR2 is SQIVND (reference sequence). The CDR3 DNA sequence: TGTGCCAGTAGGGGAAACACTGAAGCTTTCTTT. Its protein is CASRGNTEAFF.

The genes are TRBV30 and TRBJ2-1; D gene uncertain. V was pared by 1 base and J by 7 bases, with 11 bases between. The germline V gene has CDR1 GTSNPN and CDR2 SVGIG (reference sequence). The CDR3 totals 13 residues. The CDR3 sequence: CAWSAYRPNEQFF. In DNA, the CDR3 is TGTGCCTGGAGTGCCTATCGTCCTAATGAGCAGTTCTTC.

The CDR3 bases are TGTGCCAGCAGCTTGAACAGAGGCCAAGAGACCCAGTACTTC. The encoded protein is CASSLNRGQETQYF. This chain links TRBV5-4 with TRBJ2-5; no clear D. Deletions cut 1 base from V and 1 base from J, with 8 bases between. Germline V lookup: CDR1 SGHNT, CDR2 YYREEE (reference sequence). CDR3 length: 14 residues.

Of note for this clone: Other DNA sequences of this sample code for an identical CDR3. This rearrangement joins TRBV7-9 to TRBJ2-1, with D possibly TRBD1 on 6 matching bases. CDR1 and CDR2 (germline): SEHNR, FQNEAQ (reference sequence). CDR3 length equals 14 residues. Trimming took off 4 bases at V and 3 bases at J, with 10 bases between the two ends. In DNA form, the CDR3 reads TGTGCCAGCAGCTCCGGGACAAACTACAATGAGCAGTTCTTC. Residues: CASSSGTNYNEQFF.

The chain links TRBV25-1 to TRBJ2-1; D call uncertain. With 0 bases removed from V and 8 bases from J, the gap between germline ends came to 5 bases. From germline, CDR1 is MGHDK and CDR2 SYGVNS. There are 12 residues in the CDR3. The CDR3 region is CASSEYKDEQFF. The CDR3 bases are TGTGCCAGCAGTGAATATAAAGATGAGCAGTTCTTC.

This clone is a singleton in its sample. J is TRBJ2-5 and V is TRBV27; D may be TRBD1 or TRBD2 (5 bases each). Trimming pared 1 base from V and 1 base from J, leaving 10 bases between. The CDR3 loop spans 15 amino acids. Germline-derived CDR1 and CDR2 are MNHEY and SMNVEV (reference sequence). CDR3 nucleotides: TGTGCCAGCAGTTTATACTCGGGGCCCCAAGAGACCCAGTACTTC. Its translation: CASSLYSGPQETQYF.

This clone was seen only once. This chain joins TRBV27 and TRBJ2-3, with unresolved D. V lost 6 bases, J lost 1 base, and 5 bases lay in between. Germline V gene sequence: CDR1 MNHEY, CDR2 SMNVEV (reference sequence). The CDR3 length is 12 residues. The CDR3 loop reads CASRSGTDTQYF. CDR3 DNA: TGTGCCAGCAGGTCAGGCACAGATACGCAGTATTTT.

The CDR3 nucleotides are TGTGCCAGCAGCTTCCGGGACCGAGCCTACAATGAGCAGTTCTTC. This codes for CASSFRDRAYNEQFF. This chain links TRBV7-9 with TRBJ2-1; D is tentatively TRBD1 or TRBD2 (5 bases each). Germline CDR1 SEHNR, CDR2 FQNEAQ (reference sequence). V was clipped by 3 bases and J by 2 bases, with 11 bases between them. The CDR3 totals 15 residues.

The chain combines TRBV30 with TRBJ2-7; no clear D. The germline CDR1 and CDR2 sequences are GTSNPN and SVGIG (reference sequence). This CDR3 has 11 amino acids. V was shortened by 1 base and J by 7 bases, with 8 bases between the two germline ends. DNA of the CDR3: TGTGCCTGGAGTGGAGAGGTGGAGCAGTACTTC. Its protein product is CAWSGEVEQYF.

The rearrangement uses TRBV7-9 and TRBJ2-7; the match to TRBD2 covers 9 bases. The CDR3 is made up of 15 amino acids. V gave up 2 bases and J gave up 4 bases; unmatched junction bases: 6. CDR1 is SEHNR and CDR2 is FQNEAQ in the germline V gene (reference sequence). CDR3 DNA: TGTGCCAGCAGCTTATGGCGGGAGGGCCAATACGAGCAGTACTTC. Amino acids: CASSLWREGQYEQYF.

CDR3 nucleotide sequence: TGTGCCAGTAGTATAGAAGCGGGAGGGTCCTTATGGCAGTTCTTC. Translation: CASSIEAGGSLWQFF. The chain carries TRBV19 and TRBJ2-1; 10 positions agree with TRBD2. The CDR3 consists of 15 residues. J gave up 12 bases and V 0 bases, and 8 bases lay outside the gene matches. Germline V lookup: CDR1 LNHDA, CDR2 SQIVND (reference sequence).

Remarks on this clone: Other DNA sequences in this specimen translate into the identical CDR3. V and J are TRBV7-9 and TRBJ2-7, with D hard to call. The germline gives CDR1 SEHNR, CDR2 FQNEAQ (reference sequence). The CDR3 sequence is 12 residues long. V lost 0 bases to trimming and J lost 4 bases, with 4 bases between them. CDR3 protein: CASSLAVYEQYF. The CDR3 DNA sequence: TGTGCCAGCAGCTTAGCTGTTTACGAGCAGTACTTC.

The chain combines TRBV6-5 with TRBJ2-5; 8 positions match TRBD2. CDR3 size: 15 residues. Germline V gene lookup returns CDR1 MNHEY and CDR2 SVGAGI. V shed 6 bases, J shed 5 bases, and the junction held 11 bases outside the gene matches. CDR3 in amino acids: CASSRGGGPGETQYF. The CDR3, as DNA: TGTGCCAGCAGCCGGGGGGGAGGGCCGGGTGAGACCCAGTACTTC.

With regard to this clone: The same CDR3 also results from other DNA sequences found in this sample. The CDR3 coding sequence is TGTGCCAGCAGTTACGGTGGTGGCAATGAGCAGTTCTTC. The encoded protein is CASSYGGGNEQFF. This chain connects TRBV6-5 to TRBJ2-1; D is ambiguous. V was trimmed by 2 bases and J by 6 bases, leaving 8 bases between them. The CDR3 is made up of 13 amino acids. Per germline, CDR1 MNHEY and CDR2 SVGAGI.

The chain is built from TRBV11-3 and TRBJ2-1, with 8 positions matching TRBD2. This CDR3 comprises 12 residues. The V and J ends lost 7 bases and 9 bases, in that order; junction bases with no gene match: 5. The germline CDR1 and CDR2 sequences are SGHNT and YENEEA. CDR3 amino acids: CASTTGGGEQFF. CDR3 DNA sequence: TGTGCCAGCACAACCGGGGGGGGTGAGCAGTTCTTC.

V usage is TRBV27 and J usage is TRBJ2-1; 7 nucleotides line up with TRBD1. Germline assignment: CDR1 MNHEY and CDR2 SMNVEV (reference sequence). The CDR3 spans 14 residues. J gave up 2 bases and V 4 bases, and 2 bases lay outside the gene matches. The DNA of the CDR3 is TGTGCCAGCAGTTGGGGACAGCCCTACAATGAGCAGTTCTTC. Its translation is CASSWGQPYNEQFF.

The genes are TRBV9 and TRBJ2-1; possible D gene TRBD2, 6 bases. This CDR3 has 16 residues. CDR1 and CDR2 from the germline V gene are SGDLS and YYNGEE. With 0 bases removed from V and 8 bases from J, the gap between germline ends came to 18 bases. DNA for the CDR3: TGTGCCAGCAGCGTAGAAGCTGCTAGCGCCGGCGATGAGCAGTTCTTC. Translation gives CASSVEAASAGDEQFF.

This sequence joins TRBV10-1 and TRBJ2-3; maybe TRBD2 (6 bases). The length of the CDR3 is 16 residues. Germline CDR1 reads WNHNN; CDR2 reads SYGVQD (reference sequence). V was trimmed by 3 bases and J by 6 bases, leaving 19 bases between them. CDR3 sequence reads: CASSDGTVEGRDTQYF. The CDR3, as DNA: TGCGCCAGCAGTGATGGGACTGTCGAGGGCCGTGATACGCAGTATTTT.

This chain connects TRBV27 to TRBJ2-5; D uncertain. With 1 base removed from V and 4 bases from J, the gap between germline ends came to 4 bases. The CDR3 consists of 12 residues. The germline gives CDR1 MNHEY, CDR2 SMNVEV (reference sequence). CDR3 amino acids: CASSLFVETQYF. The DNA of the CDR3 is TGTGCCAGCAGTTTATTTGTAGAGACCCAGTACTTC.

V and J are TRBV15 and TRBJ1-3, with unresolved D. CDR1 and CDR2 from the germline V gene are LNHNV and YYDKDF (reference sequence). The V end was cut by 0 bases, the J end by 5 bases, with 8 bases between. The CDR3 is 14 amino acids. CDR3 protein: CATSRDLLRNTIYF. Here the CDR3 DNA reads TGTGCCACCAGCAGAGATTTGTTAAGAAACACCATATATTTT.

This chain uses TRBV29-1 with TRBJ2-3; a weak D match, TRBD2 (6 bases). Per germline, CDR1 SQVTM and CDR2 ANQGSEA. The CDR3 runs to 15 residues. V was shortened by 2 bases and J by 9 bases, with 21 bases between the two germline ends. The CDR3 sequence is CSVELAASLLGTQYF. The CDR3, as DNA: TGCAGCGTTGAATTAGCGGCTAGCCTACTAGGAACGCAGTATTTT.

This clone was detected only once. A single base separates this from a much larger clone, so it may be a read error. This chain links TRBV11-2 with TRBJ2-7; D may be TRBD1 (6 bases). Trimming removed 1 base from V and 1 base from J, with 11 bases in between. The CDR3 covers 15 residues. Germline V lookup: CDR1 SGHAT, CDR2 FQNNGV. The CDR3: CASSLGADSSYEQYF. The CDR3 DNA sequence: TGTGCCAGCAGCTTAGGCGCGGACAGTTCCTACGAGCAGTACTTC.

This clone was found once. The gene calls are TRBV7-6 and TRBJ2-3, with a possible D match to TRBD2 (6 bases). CDR1 is SGHVS and CDR2 is FNYEAQ in the germline V gene. The CDR3 sequence is 12 residues long. The chain's CDR3 is CTIADALGTQYF. CDR3 nucleotides: TGTACAATAGCGGACGCCCTTGGTACGCAGTATTTT.

Worth noting for this clone: The same CDR3 arises from other DNA sequences in this sample as well. The chain has TRBV11-2 and TRBJ2-3; weak D call: TRBD2 (6 bases). V lost 0 bases, J lost 0 bases, and 10 bases lay in between. The CDR3 contains 16 residues. Per germline, CDR1 SGHAT and CDR2 FQNNGV. The CDR3 reads CASSLEGGGSTDTQYF. For the CDR3, the DNA is TGTGCCAGCAGCTTAGAGGGGGGAGGAAGCACAGATACGCAGTATTTT. Filled out from reference TRBV11-2 and TRBJ2-3, the complete variable domain reads EAGVAQSPRYKIIEKRQSVAFWCNPISGHATLYWYQQILGQGPKLLIQFQNNGVVDDSQLPKDRFSAERLKGVDSTLKIQPAKLEDSAVYLCASSLEGGGSTDTQYFGPGTRLTVL.